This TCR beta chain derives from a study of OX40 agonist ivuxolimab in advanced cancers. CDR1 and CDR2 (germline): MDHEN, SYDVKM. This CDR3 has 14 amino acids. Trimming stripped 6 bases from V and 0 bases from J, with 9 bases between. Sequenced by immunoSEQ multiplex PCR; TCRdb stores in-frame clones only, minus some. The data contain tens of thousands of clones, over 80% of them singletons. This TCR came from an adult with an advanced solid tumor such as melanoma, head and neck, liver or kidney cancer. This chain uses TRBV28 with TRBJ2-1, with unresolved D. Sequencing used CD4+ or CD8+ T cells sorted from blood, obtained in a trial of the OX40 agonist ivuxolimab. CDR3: CASRYMGSYNEQFF. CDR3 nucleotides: TGTGCCAGCAGGTACATGGGCTCCTACAATGAGCAGTTCTTC.